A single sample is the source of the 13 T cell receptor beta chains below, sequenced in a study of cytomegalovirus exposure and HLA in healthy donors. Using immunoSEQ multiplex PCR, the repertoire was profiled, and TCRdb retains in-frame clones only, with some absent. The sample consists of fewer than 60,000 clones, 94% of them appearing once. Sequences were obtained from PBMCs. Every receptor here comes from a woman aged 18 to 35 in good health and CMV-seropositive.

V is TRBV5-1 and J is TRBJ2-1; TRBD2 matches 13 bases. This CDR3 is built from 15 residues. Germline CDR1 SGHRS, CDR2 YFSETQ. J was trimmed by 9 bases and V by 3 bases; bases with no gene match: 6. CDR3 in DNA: TGCGCCAGCAGCTCAACTAGCGGGAGGGCCAGTGAGCAGTTCTTC. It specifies CASSSTSGRASEQFF.

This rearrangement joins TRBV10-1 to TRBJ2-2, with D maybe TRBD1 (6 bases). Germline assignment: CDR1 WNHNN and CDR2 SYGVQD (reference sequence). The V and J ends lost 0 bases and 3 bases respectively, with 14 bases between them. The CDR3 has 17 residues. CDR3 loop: CASSESGTPRHTGELFF. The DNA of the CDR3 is TGCGCCAGCAGTGAGTCAGGGACACCGAGACACACCGGGGAGCTGTTTTTT.

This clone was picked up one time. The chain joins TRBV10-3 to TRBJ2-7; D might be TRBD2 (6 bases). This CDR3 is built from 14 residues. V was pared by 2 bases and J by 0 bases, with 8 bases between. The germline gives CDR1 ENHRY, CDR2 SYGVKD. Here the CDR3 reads CAISEAGTSYEQYF. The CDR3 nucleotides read TGTGCCATCAGTGAGGCGGGGACCTCCTACGAGCAGTACTTC.

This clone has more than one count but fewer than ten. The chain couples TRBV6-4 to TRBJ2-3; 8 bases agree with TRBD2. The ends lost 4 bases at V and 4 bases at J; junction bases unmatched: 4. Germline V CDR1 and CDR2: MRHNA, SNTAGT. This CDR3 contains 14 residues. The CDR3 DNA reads TGTGCCAGCAGTGCCAGCGGGAGCCCAGATACGCAGTATTTT. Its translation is CASSASGSPDTQYF.

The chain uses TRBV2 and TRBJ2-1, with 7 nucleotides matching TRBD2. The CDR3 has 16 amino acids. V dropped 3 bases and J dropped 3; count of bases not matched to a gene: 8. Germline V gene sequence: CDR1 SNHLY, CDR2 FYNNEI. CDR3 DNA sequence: TGTGCCAGCAGTGATGGTGGGCTAGCGGTCTACAATGAGCAGTTCTTC. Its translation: CASSDGGLAVYNEQFF.

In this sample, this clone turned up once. The CDR3 sequence is CASSHQGRGTEAFF. The CDR3 nucleotides read TGTGCCAGCAGCCATCAGGGGCGTGGGACTGAAGCTTTCTTT. This chain uses TRBV11-1 with TRBJ1-1; D perhaps matches TRBD1 (6 bases). The V gene lost 5 bases and the J gene lost 5 bases, with 15 bases spanning the gap. Germline-derived CDR1 and CDR2 are SGHAT and FQDESV (reference sequence). This CDR3 comprises 14 residues.

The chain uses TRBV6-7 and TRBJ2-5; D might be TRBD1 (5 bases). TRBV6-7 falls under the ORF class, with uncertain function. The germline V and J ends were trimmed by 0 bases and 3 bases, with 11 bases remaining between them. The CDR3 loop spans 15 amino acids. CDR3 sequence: CASSYSGQAKETQYF. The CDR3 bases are TGTGCCAGCAGTTACTCGGGGCAGGCAAAAGAGACCCAGTACTTC.

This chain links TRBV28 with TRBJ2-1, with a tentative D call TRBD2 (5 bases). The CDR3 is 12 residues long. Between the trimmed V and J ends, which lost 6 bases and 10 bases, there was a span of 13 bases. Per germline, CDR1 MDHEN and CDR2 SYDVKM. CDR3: CASRPRTGEQFF. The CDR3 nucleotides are TGTGCCAGCAGACCCCGGACGGGGGAGCAGTTCTTC.

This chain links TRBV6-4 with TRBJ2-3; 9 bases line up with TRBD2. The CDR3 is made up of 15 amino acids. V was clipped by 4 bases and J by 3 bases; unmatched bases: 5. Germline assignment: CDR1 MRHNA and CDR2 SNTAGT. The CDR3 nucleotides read TGTGCCAGCAGTGGTGGAGCGGGAGGTACAGATACGCAGTATTTT. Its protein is CASSGGAGGTDTQYF.

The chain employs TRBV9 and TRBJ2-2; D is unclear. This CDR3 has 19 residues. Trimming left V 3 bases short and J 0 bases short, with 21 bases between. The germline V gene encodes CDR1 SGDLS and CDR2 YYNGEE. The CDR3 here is CASSAHPPELVPNTGELFF. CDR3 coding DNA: TGTGCCAGCAGCGCGCACCCCCCTGAGCTGGTCCCGAACACCGGGGAGCTGTTTTTT. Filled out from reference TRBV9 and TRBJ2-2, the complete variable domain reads DSGVTQTPKHLITATGQRVTLRCSPRSGDLSVYWYQQSLDQGLQFLIQYYNGEERAKGNILERFSAQQFPDLHSELNLSSLELGDSALYFCASSAHPPELVPNTGELFFGEGSRLTVL.

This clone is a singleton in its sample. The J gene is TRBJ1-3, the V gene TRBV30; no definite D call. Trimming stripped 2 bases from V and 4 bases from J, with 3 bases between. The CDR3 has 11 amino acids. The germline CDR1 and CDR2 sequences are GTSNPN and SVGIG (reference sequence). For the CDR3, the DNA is TGTGCCTGGAGTTCAGGAAACACCATATATTTT. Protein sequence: CAWSSGNTIYF. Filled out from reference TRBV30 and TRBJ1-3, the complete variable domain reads SQTIHQWPATLVQPVGSPLSLECTVEGTSNPNLYWYRQAAGRGLQLLFYSVGIGQISSEVPQNLSASRPQDRQFILSSKKLLLSDSGFYLCAWSSGNTIYFGEGSWLTVV.

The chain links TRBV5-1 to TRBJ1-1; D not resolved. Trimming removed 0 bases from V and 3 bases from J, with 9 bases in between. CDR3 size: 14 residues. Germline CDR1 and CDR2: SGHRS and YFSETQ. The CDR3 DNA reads TGCGCCAGCAGCTTGGTCCGGGTCGACACTGAAGCTTTCTTT. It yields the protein CASSLVRVDTEAFF. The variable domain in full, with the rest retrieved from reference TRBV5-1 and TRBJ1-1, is KAGVTQTPRYLIKTRGQQVTLSCSPISGHRSVSWYQQTPGQGLQFLFEYFSETQRNKGNFPGRFSGRQFSNSRSEMNVSTLELGDSALYLCASSLVRVDTEAFFGQGTRLTVV.

The DNA for the CDR3 is TGCGCCAGCATGACGGGACTAGCGGGAGTCAACGAGCAGTACTTC. Protein product: CASMTGLAGVNEQYF. The chain carries TRBV10-2 and TRBJ2-7; TRBD2 matches 14 bases. CDR1 is WSHSY, CDR2 SAAADI, per germline. J lost 5 bases, V lost 7 bases, and 7 bases had no gene match. The CDR3 runs to 15 residues.